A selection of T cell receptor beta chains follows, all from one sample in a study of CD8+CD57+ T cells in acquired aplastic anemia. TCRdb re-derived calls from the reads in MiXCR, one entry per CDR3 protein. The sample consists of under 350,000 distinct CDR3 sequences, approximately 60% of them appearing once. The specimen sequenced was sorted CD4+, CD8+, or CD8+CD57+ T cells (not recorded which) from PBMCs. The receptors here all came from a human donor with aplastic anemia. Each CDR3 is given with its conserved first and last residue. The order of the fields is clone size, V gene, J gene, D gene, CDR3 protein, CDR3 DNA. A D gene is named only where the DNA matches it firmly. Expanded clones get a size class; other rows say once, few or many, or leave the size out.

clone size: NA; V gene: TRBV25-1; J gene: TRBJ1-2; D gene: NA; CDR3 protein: CASSSLTSARGYTF; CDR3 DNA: TGTGCCAGCAGTTCCCTTACTTCAGCCCGAGGCTACACCTTC
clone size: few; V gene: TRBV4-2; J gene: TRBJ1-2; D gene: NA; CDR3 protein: CASSQETDQNGYTF; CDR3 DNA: TGTGCCAGCAGCCAAGAGACAGACCAGAATGGCTACACCTTC
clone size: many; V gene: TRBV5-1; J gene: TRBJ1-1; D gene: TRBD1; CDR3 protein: CASRPDRGITEAFF; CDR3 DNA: TGCGCCAGCAGACCCGACAGGGGAATAACTGAAGCTTTCTTT
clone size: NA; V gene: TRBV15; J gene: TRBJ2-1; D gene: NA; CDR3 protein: CATSPRQEAAYKFF; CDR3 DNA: TGTGCCACCAGCCCCCGACAGGAGGCCGCGTATAAGTTCTTC
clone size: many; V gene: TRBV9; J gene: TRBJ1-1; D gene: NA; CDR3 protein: CASSVEANTEAFF; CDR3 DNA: TGTGCCAGCAGCGTAGAAGCGAACACTGAAGCTTTCTTT
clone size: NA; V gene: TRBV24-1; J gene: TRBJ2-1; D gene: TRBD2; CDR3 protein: CATSDRAGTKGNEQFF; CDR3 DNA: TGTGCCACCAGTGATCGGGCCGGGACTAAGGGCAATGAGCAGTTCTTC
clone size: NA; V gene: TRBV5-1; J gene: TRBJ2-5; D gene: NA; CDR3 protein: CASSLSVGSQYF; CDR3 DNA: TGCGCCAGCAGCCTCTCGGTCGGGTCCCAGTACTTC
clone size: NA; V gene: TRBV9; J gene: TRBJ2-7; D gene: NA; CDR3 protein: CASSVASSSYEQYF; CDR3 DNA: TGTGCCAGCAGCGTAGCTTCAAGCTCCTACGAGCAGTACTTC
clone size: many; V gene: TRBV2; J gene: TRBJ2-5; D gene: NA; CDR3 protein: CASSGGPGETQYF; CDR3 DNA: TGTGCCAGCAGTGGGGGGCCGGGAGAGACCCAGTACTTC
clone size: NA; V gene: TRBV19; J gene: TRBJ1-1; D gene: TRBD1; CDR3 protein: CASTLGGYGTEAFF; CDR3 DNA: TGTGCCAGTACTTTAGGGGGCTACGGCACTGAAGCTTTCTTT
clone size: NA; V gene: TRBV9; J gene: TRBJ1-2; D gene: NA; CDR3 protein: CASSVGSQDYGYTF; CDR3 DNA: TGTGCCAGCAGCGTGGGGTCTCAGGACTATGGCTACACCTTC
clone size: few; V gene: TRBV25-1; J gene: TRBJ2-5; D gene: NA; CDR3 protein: CASSEPTDRSWETQYF; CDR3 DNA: TGTGCCAGCAGTGAGCCGACTGATCGCTCATGGGAGACCCAGTACTTC
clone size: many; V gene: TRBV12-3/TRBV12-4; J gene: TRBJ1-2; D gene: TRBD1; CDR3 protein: CASSTGQGYGYTF; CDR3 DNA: TGTGCCAGCAGCACCGGACAGGGCTATGGCTACACCTTC
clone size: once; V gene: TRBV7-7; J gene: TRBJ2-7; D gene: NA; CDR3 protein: CASSLGEDSEQYF; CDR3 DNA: TGTGCTAGCAGCTTGGGGGAGGACAGTGAGCAGTACTTC
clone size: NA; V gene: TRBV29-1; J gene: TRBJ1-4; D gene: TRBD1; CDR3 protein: CSVTGTDNEKLFF; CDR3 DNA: TGCAGCGTGACCGGGACAGATAATGAAAAACTGTTTTTT
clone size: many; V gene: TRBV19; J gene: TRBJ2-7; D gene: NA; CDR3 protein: CASSDLGLPGSEEQYF; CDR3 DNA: TGTGCCAGTAGTGACCTGGGACTCCCCGGTTCGGAAGAGCAGTACTTC
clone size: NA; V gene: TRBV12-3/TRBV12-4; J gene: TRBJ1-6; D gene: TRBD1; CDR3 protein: CASKETGGRSYNSPLHF; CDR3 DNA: TGTGCCAGCAAGGAGACAGGGGGCAGATCCTATAATTCACCCCTCCACTTT
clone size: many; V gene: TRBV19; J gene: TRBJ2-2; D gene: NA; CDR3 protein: CASSILGQGTNTGELFF; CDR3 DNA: TGTGCCAGTAGTATTTTGGGCCAGGGCACAAACACCGGGGAGCTGTTTTTT
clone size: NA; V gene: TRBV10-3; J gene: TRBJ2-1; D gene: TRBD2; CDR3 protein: CAISVGLAGGHNEQFF; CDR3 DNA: TGTGCCATCAGTGTAGGACTAGCGGGAGGGCACAATGAGCAGTTCTTC
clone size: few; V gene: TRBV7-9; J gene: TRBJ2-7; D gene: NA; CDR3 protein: CASSPRVGKEQYF; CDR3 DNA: TGTGCCAGCAGCCCCCGTGTGGGGAAGGAGCAGTACTTC
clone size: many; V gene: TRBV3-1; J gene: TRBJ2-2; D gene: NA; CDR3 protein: CASSQGGAGTGELFF; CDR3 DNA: TGTGCCAGCAGCCAAGGCGGGGCTGGCACCGGGGAGCTGTTTTTT
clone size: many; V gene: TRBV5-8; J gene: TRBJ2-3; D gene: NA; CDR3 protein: CASSLVYTDTQYF; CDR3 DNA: TGTGCCAGCAGCTTGGTCTACACAGATACGCAGTATTTT
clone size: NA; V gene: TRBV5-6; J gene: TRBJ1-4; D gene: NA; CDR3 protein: CASSERRTAEKLFF; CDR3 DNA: TGTGCCAGCAGCGAACGGCGGACAGCTGAAAAACTGTTTTTT
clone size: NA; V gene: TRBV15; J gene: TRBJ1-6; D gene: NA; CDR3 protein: CATSRVVQGSNSPLHF; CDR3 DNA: TGTGCCACCAGCAGAGTGGTACAGGGAAGTAATTCACCCCTCCACTTT
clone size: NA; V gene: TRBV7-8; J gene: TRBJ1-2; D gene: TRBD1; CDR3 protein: CACSSQTGTYGYTF; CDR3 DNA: TGTGCCTGCAGCTCGCAGACAGGGACCTATGGCTACACCTTC
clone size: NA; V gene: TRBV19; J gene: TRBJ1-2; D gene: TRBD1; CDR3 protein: CASRTTGTGVRGYTF; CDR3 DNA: TGTGCCAGTAGGACAACCGGGACAGGGGTTCGTGGCTACACCTTC
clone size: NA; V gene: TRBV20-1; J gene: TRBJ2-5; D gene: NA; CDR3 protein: CSARERGARETQYF; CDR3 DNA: TGCAGTGCTAGAGAGAGGGGCGCGCGGGAGACCCAGTACTTC
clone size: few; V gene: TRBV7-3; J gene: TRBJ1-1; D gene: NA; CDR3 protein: CASSPNGVYEAFF; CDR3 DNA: TGTGCCAGCAGCCCCAATGGTGTTTATGAAGCTTTCTTT
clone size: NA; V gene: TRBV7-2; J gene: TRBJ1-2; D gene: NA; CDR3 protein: CASSLGGGRSYGYTF; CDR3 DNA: TGTGCCAGCAGCCTAGGAGGGGGGCGCAGCTATGGCTACACCTTC
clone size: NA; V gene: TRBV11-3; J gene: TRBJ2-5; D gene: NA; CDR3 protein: CASSLRSETQYF; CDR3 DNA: TGTGCCAGCAGCTTAAGGTCGGAGACCCAGTACTTC
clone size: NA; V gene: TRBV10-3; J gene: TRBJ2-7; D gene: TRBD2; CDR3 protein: CAISESNLGGDQYF; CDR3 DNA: TGTGCCATCAGTGAGTCGAACCTGGGAGGGGATCAGTACTTC
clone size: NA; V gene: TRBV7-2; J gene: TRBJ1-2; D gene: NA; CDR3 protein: CASSLERWGGSGYTF; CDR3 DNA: TGTGCCAGCAGCTTAGAAAGGTGGGGGGGGAGTGGCTACACCTTC
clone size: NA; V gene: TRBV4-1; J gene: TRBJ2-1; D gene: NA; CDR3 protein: CASIGLNEQFF; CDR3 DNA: TGCGCCAGCATCGGCCTCAATGAGCAGTTCTTC
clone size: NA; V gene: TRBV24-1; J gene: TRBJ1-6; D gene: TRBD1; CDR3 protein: CATSDLFLTGRASPLHF; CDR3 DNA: TGTGCCACCAGTGACCTATTTCTGACAGGGAGAGCTTCACCCCTCCACTTT
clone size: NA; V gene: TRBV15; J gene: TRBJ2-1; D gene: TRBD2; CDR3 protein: CATSRDWTSGSNEQFF; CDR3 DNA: TGTGCCACCAGCAGAGATTGGACTAGCGGGTCCAATGAGCAGTTCTTC
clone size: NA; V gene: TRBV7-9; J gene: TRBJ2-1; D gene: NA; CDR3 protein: CASSLVGDPQFF; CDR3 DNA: TGTGCCAGCAGCTTAGTCGGGGACCCCCAATTCTTC
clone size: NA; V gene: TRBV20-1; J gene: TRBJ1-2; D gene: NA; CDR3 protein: CSARGPGDYGYTF; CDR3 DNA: TGCAGTGCTAGAGGCCCGGGAGACTATGGCTACACCTTC
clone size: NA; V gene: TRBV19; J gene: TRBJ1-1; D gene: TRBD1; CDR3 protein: CAAVGTGRAIEAFF; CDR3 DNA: TGTGCCGCGGTGGGGACAGGGCGCGCCATTGAAGCTTTCTTT
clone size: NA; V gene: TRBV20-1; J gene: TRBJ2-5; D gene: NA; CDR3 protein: CSAPPRADTEETQYF; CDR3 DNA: TGCAGTGCTCCCCCCAGGGCGGACACTGAAGAGACCCAGTACTTC